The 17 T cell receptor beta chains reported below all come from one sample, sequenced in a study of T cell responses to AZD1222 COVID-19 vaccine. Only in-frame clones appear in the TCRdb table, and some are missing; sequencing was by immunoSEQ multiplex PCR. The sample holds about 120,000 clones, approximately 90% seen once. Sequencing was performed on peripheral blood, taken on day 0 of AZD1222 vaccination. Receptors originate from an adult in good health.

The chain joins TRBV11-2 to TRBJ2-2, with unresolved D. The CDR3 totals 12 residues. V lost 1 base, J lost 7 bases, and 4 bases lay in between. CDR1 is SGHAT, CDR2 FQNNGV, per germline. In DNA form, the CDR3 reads TGTGCCAGCAGCTTAGGTCACGGGGAGCTGTTTTTT. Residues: CASSLGHGELFF.

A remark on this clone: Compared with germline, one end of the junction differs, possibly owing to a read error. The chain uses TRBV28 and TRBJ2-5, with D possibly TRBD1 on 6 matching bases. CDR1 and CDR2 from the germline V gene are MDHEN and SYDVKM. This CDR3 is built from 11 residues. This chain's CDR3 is CASSRGQMKNF. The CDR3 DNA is TGTGCCAGCAGCCGGGGACAAATGAAGAACTTC.

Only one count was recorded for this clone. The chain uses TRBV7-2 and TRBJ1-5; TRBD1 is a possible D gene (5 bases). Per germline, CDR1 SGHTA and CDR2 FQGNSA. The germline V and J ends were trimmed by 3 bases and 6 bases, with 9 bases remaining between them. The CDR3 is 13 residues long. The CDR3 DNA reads TGTGCCAGCAGCTTGGGGGGGAGTCAGCCCCAGCATTTT. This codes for CASSLGGSQPQHF.

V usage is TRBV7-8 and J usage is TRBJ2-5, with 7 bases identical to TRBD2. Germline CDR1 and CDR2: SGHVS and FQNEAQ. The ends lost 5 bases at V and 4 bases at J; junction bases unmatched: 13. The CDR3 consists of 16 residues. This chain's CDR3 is CASSPPRGRGVETQYF. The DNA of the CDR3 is TGTGCCAGCAGCCCACCTCGGGGGAGGGGCGTAGAGACCCAGTACTTC. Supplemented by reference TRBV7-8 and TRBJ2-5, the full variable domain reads GAGVSQSPRYKVAKRGQDVALRCDPISGHVSLFWYQQALGQGPEFLTYFQNEAQLDKSGLPSDRFFAERPEGSVSTLKIQRTQQEDSAVYLCASSPPRGRGVETQYFGPGTRLLVL.

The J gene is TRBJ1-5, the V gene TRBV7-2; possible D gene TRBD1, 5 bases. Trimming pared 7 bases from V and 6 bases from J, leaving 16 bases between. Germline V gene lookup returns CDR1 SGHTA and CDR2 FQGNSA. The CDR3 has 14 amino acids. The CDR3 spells CASTPVGGSQPQHF. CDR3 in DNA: TGTGCCAGCACCCCAGTTGGGGGAAGTCAGCCCCAGCATTTT.

CDR3 region: CASSLSPGGALEQFF. In nucleotides, the CDR3 is TGTGCCAGCAGCTTAAGTCCAGGCGGGGCCCTTGAGCAGTTCTTC. The V call is TRBV7-3, the J call TRBJ2-1; TRBD2 might be the D (6 bases). This CDR3 comprises 15 residues. V was cut by 1 base and J by 9 bases, with 16 bases left in between. Per the germline V gene, CDR1 is SGHTA and CDR2 is FQGTGA.

This CDR3 is CASSQGLAGVNTQYF. The DNA of the CDR3 is TGCGCCAGCAGCCAAGGACTAGCGGGGGTAAATACGCAGTATTTT. This rearrangement joins TRBV4-1 to TRBJ2-3, with 12 bases fitting TRBD2. The germline V gene has CDR1 MGHRA and CDR2 YSYEKL. CDR3 length: 15 amino acids. Germline trimming cut 1 base from V and 7 bases from J; bases unmatched to any gene: 3.

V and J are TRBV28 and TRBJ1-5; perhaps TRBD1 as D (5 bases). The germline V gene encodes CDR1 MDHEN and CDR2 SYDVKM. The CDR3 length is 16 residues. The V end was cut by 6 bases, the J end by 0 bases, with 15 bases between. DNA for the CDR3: TGTGCCAGCAGGGTGGGGGGATCTAATAGCAATCAGCCCCAGCATTTT. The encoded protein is CASRVGGSNSNQPQHF.

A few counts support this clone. The CDR3 protein is CASSFYARAPGTSGIRYTQYF. CDR3 nucleotide sequence: TGTGCCAGCAGCTTCTACGCGAGAGCCCCCGGGACTAGCGGGATCCGTTATACGCAGTATTTT. This chain connects TRBV13 to TRBJ2-3; TRBD2 matches 13 bases. The CDR3 contains 21 residues. CDR1 is PRHDT and CDR2 is FYEKMQ in the germline V gene (reference sequence). V shed 3 bases and J 7 bases; nucleotides not matched to a gene: 22.

CDR3 nucleotides: TGTGCCAGCAGCCAAGTGGGACAGGGGGATGAAAAACTGTTTTTT. This sequence encodes CASSQVGQGDEKLFF. V is TRBV3-1 (or the pseudogene TRBV3-2) and J is TRBJ1-4, with 11 bases lining up with TRBD1. The CDR3 consists of 15 residues. Germline V gene data show CDR1 as LGHDT and CDR2 as YNNKEL (reference sequence). With 1 base clipped from V and 6 bases from J, the junction kept 1 base outside the gene matches.

CDR3 DNA sequence: TGTGCCAGCAGTGACAGGGGGGCGGTTGAAAAACTGTTTTTT. Residues: CASSDRGAVEKLFF. The chain employs TRBV3-1 (or the pseudogene TRBV3-2) and TRBJ1-4, with 9 bases that match TRBD1. Germline V gene lookup returns CDR1 LGHDT and CDR2 YNNKEL (reference sequence). V lost 6 bases, J lost 7 bases, and 6 bases stayed unmatched. CDR3 length equals 14 residues.

DNA for the CDR3: TGTGCCAGCAGCGTAGGATTGGGAACTCAGCCCCAGCATTTT. Protein product: CASSVGLGTQPQHF. This chain joins TRBV9 and TRBJ1-5, with unresolved D. This CDR3 has 14 residues. Germline CDR1 is SGDLS and CDR2 is YYNGEE. The V and J ends lost 0 bases and 6 bases respectively, with 10 bases between them.

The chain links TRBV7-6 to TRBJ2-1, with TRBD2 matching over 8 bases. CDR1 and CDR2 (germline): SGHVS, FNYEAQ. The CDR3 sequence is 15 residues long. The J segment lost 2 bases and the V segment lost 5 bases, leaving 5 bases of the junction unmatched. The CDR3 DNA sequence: TGTGCCAGCAGCCCAACTAGCGGACCCTACAATGAGCAGTTCTTC. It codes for CASSPTSGPYNEQFF.

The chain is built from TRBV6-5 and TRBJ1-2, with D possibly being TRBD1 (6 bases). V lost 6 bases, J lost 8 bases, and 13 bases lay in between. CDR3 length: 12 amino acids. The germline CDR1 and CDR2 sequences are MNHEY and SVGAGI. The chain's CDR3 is CASRSGTRGYTF. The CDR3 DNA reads TGTGCCAGCAGATCCGGGACAAGGGGCTACACCTTC.

The CDR3 loop reads CASSSPPGQLRDTQYF. The CDR3 region has the DNA TGTGCCAGCAGCTCCCCCCCGGGACAGCTAAGGGATACGCAGTATTTT. The V gene is TRBV7-9, the J gene TRBJ2-3; 7 positions agree with TRBD1. Trimming cost V 4 bases and J 6 bases; bases outside gene matches: 13. The length of the CDR3 is 16 residues. The germline V gene has CDR1 SEHNR and CDR2 FQNEAQ (reference sequence).

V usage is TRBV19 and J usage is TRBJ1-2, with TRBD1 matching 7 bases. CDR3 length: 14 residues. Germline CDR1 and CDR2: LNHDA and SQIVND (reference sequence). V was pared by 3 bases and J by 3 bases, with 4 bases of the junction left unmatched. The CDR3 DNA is TGTGCCAGTAGTATCTTGACAGGGTACTATGGCTACACCTTC. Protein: CASSILTGYYGYTF.

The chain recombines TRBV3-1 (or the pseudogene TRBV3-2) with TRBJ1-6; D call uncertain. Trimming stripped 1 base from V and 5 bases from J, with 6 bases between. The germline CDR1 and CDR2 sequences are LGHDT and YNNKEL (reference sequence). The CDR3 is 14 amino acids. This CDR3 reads CASSQAGNNSPLHF. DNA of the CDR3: TGTGCCAGCAGCCAAGCAGGAAATAATTCACCCCTCCACTTT.